This entry describes one T cell receptor beta chain. The antigen is undetermined. These data are taken from a study of T cell repertoires in ileal Crohn's disease. Study information: Median disease duration was approximately eight years; 35% to 45% smoked at surgery. General study results and limits: Compared with non-smokers, active smokers at surgery showed more clonal expansions. High-frequency clones were more common in sorted CD8 than CD4 cells.

Libraries were prepared by immunoSEQ multiplex PCR; TCRdb keeps only in-frame clonotypes and omits some of them. This sample carries approximately 15,000 clones, 80% of them seen once, and the ten largest clones take 4.2%. The sequence derives from an adult with Crohn's disease. The sample was ileal tissue.

CDR3 nucleotides: TGCAGTGCTAGAGATCGATATGAGGCTTTCTTT. It is translated as CSARDRYEAFF. V gene TRBV20-1 combines with J gene TRBJ1-1; D gene uncertain. The CDR3 is 11 residues long. Germline V gene data show CDR1 as DFQATT and CDR2 as SNEGSKA (reference sequence). Between the trimmed V and J ends, which lost 0 bases and 11 bases, there was a span of 10 bases.